This TCR beta chain was sequenced for a study of beta chain features in type 1 diabetes. Background on the study: Sorted cells examined across all samples numbered 100 million to 140 million.

Germline CDR1 is SGHAT and CDR2 is FQDESV (reference sequence). The germline V and J ends were trimmed by 6 bases and 5 bases, with 13 bases remaining between them. CDR3 size: 14 residues. Since all of the isolated RNA was reverse transcribed, expressed TCRB transcripts were what got sequenced. Sequencing used immunoSEQ multiplex PCR; TCRdb keeps in-frame clones, though not all of them. The repertoire consists of roughly 700,000 clones, with around an eighth occurring once and the leading ten covering less than 0.025%. A few counts support this clone. What it binds is not known. Regarding the study as a whole: Insertions were fewer and deletions more numerous at VDJ junctions in type 1 diabetes patients. Type 1 diabetes patients showed a moderate but significant shortening of TCRB CDR3s in all four CD4+ subsets.

Sorting that relied on CD45RO/CCR7/CD25/CD127/CD95/CD27 yielded CD4+ naive, central memory, regulatory and stem cell-like memory cells. The chain couples TRBV11-1 to TRBJ2-2; the D call may be TRBD1 or TRBD2 (5 bases each). Sequences were obtained from naive CD4+ T cells from blood. The receptor was isolated from a man between 18 and 35 years old with type 1 diabetes. The CDR3 sequence is CASREGTATGELFF. CDR3 bases: TGTGCCAGCAGGGAAGGGACGGCTACCGGGGAGCTGTTTTTT.